A selection of T cell receptor beta chains follows, all from one sample in a study of OX40 agonist ivuxolimab in advanced cancers. The repertoire was sequenced with immunoSEQ multiplex PCR; TCRdb's copy has only in-frame clones and lacks some. The repertoire has fewer than 100,000 clones, around 87% of them found once; the top ten carry roughly 5.8%. The source was CD4+ or CD8+ T cells sorted from blood, collected in a trial of the OX40 agonist ivuxolimab. These receptor sequences come from an adult with an advanced solid tumor such as melanoma, head and neck, liver or kidney cancer. The CDR3 runs from the conserved cysteine through the conserved F or W. D genes are given only for firm matches. Size is stated for part of the rows, as once, few or many counts, or as a class when the clone is expanded.

D gene	V gene	clone size	J gene	CDR3 protein	CDR3 DNA
TRBD1	TRBV29-1	NA	TRBJ2-2	CSGHTGGSGELFF	TGCAGCGGGCACACAGGGGGAAGCGGGGAGCTGTTTTTT
TRBD2	TRBV5-1	NA	TRBJ2-1	CASSLLPASGDRVNEQFF	TGCGCCAGCAGCTTGCTTCCGGCGAGCGGGGACCGGGTCAATGAGCAGTTCTTC
NA	TRBV27	NA	TRBJ1-1	CASNPGTTNTEAFF	TGTGCCAGCAACCCCGGGACAACGAACACTGAAGCTTTCTTT
NA	TRBV11-2	NA	TRBJ2-7	CASSKPGEGSEQYF	TGTGCCAGCAGCAAACCCGGTGAAGGGTCCGAGCAGTACTTC
TRBD2	TRBV28	NA	TRBJ2-5	CASSFPVNGRGLRETQYF	TGTGCCAGCAGTTTCCCCGTCAACGGGAGGGGTTTGCGAGAGACCCAGTACTTC
NA	TRBV18	NA	TRBJ1-5	CASSPGSSNQPQHF	TGTGCCAGCTCTCCGGGCAGCAGCAATCAGCCCCAGCATTTT
NA	TRBV2	NA	TRBJ2-1	CASSEAGYFSNEQFF	TGTGCCAGCAGTGAAGCAGGGTATTTTTCCAATGAGCAGTTCTTC
NA	TRBV6-6	once	TRBJ2-1	CASSYGQSSYNEQFF	TGTGCCAGCAGTTACGGACAGAGCTCCTACAATGAGCAGTTCTTC
TRBD2	TRBV19	NA	TRBJ2-3	CASSTRAAGGADTQYF	TGTGCCAGTAGTACCCGAGCAGCGGGGGGGGCAGATACGCAGTATTTT
TRBD1	TRBV28	NA	TRBJ1-2	CASTTGGFYYGYTF	TGTGCCAGCACGACAGGGGGATTTTACTATGGCTACACCTTC
NA	TRBV11-2	NA	TRBJ1-4	CASSSGLSLTNEKLFF	TGTGCCAGCAGCTCCGGACTGAGCTTAACTAATGAAAAACTGTTTTTT
TRBD2	TRBV4-2	NA	TRBJ2-3	CASSPWTGGLADTQYF	TGTGCCAGCAGCCCTTGGACGGGGGGGCTCGCAGATACGCAGTATTTT
TRBD1	TRBV30	once	TRBJ1-4	CASGQASNEKLFF	TGTGCCTCGGGACAGGCGTCTAATGAAAAACTGTTTTTT
TRBD2	TRBV4-2	few	TRBJ2-5	CASSLGTSGGASETQYF	TGTGCCAGCAGCTTAGGGACTAGCGGGGGGGCCTCGGAGACCCAGTACTTC
NA	TRBV6-1	NA	TRBJ1-4	CASRTGNEKLFF	TGTGCCAGCAGAACAGGGAATGAAAAACTGTTTTTT
NA	TRBV10-1	NA	TRBJ2-2	CASSEIPVMDTGELFF	TGCGCCAGCAGTGAGATCCCAGTGATGGACACCGGGGAGCTGTTTTTT
TRBD2	TRBV5-1	NA	TRBJ2-2	CASSLGLAGNTGELFF	TGCGCCAGCAGCTTGGGACTAGCGGGGAACACCGGGGAGCTGTTTTTT
NA	TRBV2	NA	TRBJ2-1	CASSESRGGNEQFF	TGTGCCAGCAGTGAAAGTCGTGGGGGTAATGAGCAGTTCTTC
NA	TRBV19	NA	TRBJ1-1	CASSIVGSNTEAFF	TGTGCCAGTAGTATAGTTGGGTCGAACACTGAAGCTTTCTTT
NA	TRBV28	NA	TRBJ1-5	CASSYQGPKRHF	TGTGCCAGCAGTTATCAAGGACCTAAAAGGCATTTT
NA	TRBV5-4	NA	TRBJ1-2	CASSLVGGPYGYTF	TGTGCCAGCAGCTTGGTAGGAGGGCCCTATGGCTACACCTTC
NA	TRBV11-2	NA	TRBJ2-2	CASSQSRSGELFF	TGTGCCAGCAGCCAGTCCAGGTCCGGGGAGCTGTTTTTT
TRBD1	TRBV29-1	NA	TRBJ2-3	CSVEDRVTGGLTDTQYF	TGCAGCGTTGAAGATCGGGTAACAGGGGGTCTCACAGATACGCAGTATTTT
NA	TRBV19	NA	TRBJ1-5	CASRRGGARDQPQHF	TGTGCCAGTAGGCGGGGTGGGGCAAGGGATCAGCCCCAGCATTTT
TRBD2	TRBV10-1	once	TRBJ2-1	CASSESNSGSSEQFF	TGCGCCAGCAGTGAGTCAAATAGCGGGAGTAGTGAGCAGTTCTTC
TRBD1	TRBV28	NA	TRBJ2-7	CASSLLGQGGNEQYF	TGTGCCAGCAGTTTATTGGGACAGGGGGGGAACGAGCAGTACTTC
NA	TRBV6-1	once	TRBJ1-2	CASSEAGGRLGYTF	TGTGCCAGCAGTGAAGCAGGGGGACGCCTGGGCTACACCTTC
NA	TRBV6-5	NA	TRBJ1-1	CASRRLQNTEAFF	TGTGCCAGCAGACGACTACAGAACACTGAAGCTTTCTTT
NA	TRBV7-9	NA	TRBJ1-3	CASRGRNGHTIYF	TGTGCCAGCAGGGGTAGGAACGGGCACACCATATATTTT
NA	TRBV18	NA	TRBJ1-6	CASSPLQTGATNSPLHF	TGTGCCAGCTCACCACTTCAGACAGGAGCCACTAATTCACCCCTCCACTTT
TRBD1	TRBV19	NA	TRBJ1-1	CASSIGGQGAGTEAFF	TGTGCCAGTAGTATTGGGGGACAGGGGGCAGGCACTGAAGCTTTCTTT
TRBD1	TRBV7-2	NA	TRBJ1-5	CASSPKDRGNQPQHF	TGTGCCAGCAGCCCGAAAGACAGGGGCAATCAGCCCCAGCATTTT
NA	TRBV18	NA	TRBJ1-1	CASSPLSENTEAFF	TGTGCCAGCTCACCACTCAGCGAGAACACTGAAGCTTTCTTT
TRBD1	TRBV5-4	NA	TRBJ2-5	CASSLGQGVGPGETQYF	TGTGCCAGCAGCTTGGGGCAGGGGGTCGGGCCGGGGGAGACCCAGTACTTC
NA	TRBV27	NA	TRBJ2-1	CASSFESGQSSYNEQFF	TGTGCCAGCAGTTTTGAGAGCGGCCAGAGCTCCTACAATGAGCAGTTCTTC
NA	TRBV19	NA	TRBJ2-2	CASHQGGSLTGELFF	TGTGCCAGCCATCAGGGAGGCTCTCTCACCGGGGAGCTGTTTTTT
TRBD2	TRBV9	NA	TRBJ2-7	CASSATSASYEQYF	TGTGCCAGCAGCGCTACTAGCGCATCCTACGAGCAGTACTTC
TRBD1	TRBV5-4	NA	TRBJ1-1	CASSQEGGRQGLAFF	TGTGCCAGCAGCCAGGAGGGGGGGAGACAGGGCTTAGCTTTCTTT
TRBD2	TRBV28	NA	TRBJ2-5	CASRETSGAQYF	TGTGCCAGCCGGGAGACTAGCGGTGCCCAGTACTTC
NA	TRBV5-8	NA	TRBJ2-7	CASSLTSVKYEQYF	TGTGCCAGCAGCTTAACCTCCGTTAAGTACGAGCAGTACTTC
TRBD1	TRBV20-1	NA	TRBJ2-7	CSAGTGNEQYF	TGCAGTGCTGGGACAGGGAACGAGCAGTACTTC
NA	TRBV7-2	NA	TRBJ2-1	CASSLWPSQQFF	TGTGCCAGCAGCTTATGGCCTAGTCAGCAGTTCTTC
NA	TRBV5-1	NA	TRBJ2-5	CASNEGPNRETQYF	TGCGCCAGCAACGAGGGGCCCAACAGGGAGACCCAGTACTTC
NA	TRBV6-1	once	TRBJ2-3	CASSFLGDTQYF	TGTGCCAGCAGCTTCCTGGGGGATACGCAGTATTTT
TRBD1	TRBV5-1	NA	TRBJ2-2	CASSRSTGTETGELFF	TGCGCCAGCAGCCGTTCTACCGGGACAGAGACCGGGGAGCTGTTTTTT
NA	TRBV5-1	NA	TRBJ1-1	CASSLVRGMNTEAFF	TGCGCCAGCAGCTTGGTCCGGGGGATGAACACTGAAGCTTTCTTT
NA	TRBV19	NA	TRBJ1-3	CASSLDSGNTIYF	TGTGCCAGTTCCCTCGACTCTGGAAACACCATATATTTT
TRBD1	TRBV18	once	TRBJ1-5	CASSPAGGLGGNQPQHF	TGTGCCAGCTCACCAGCAGGGGGCCTGGGGGGCAATCAGCCCCAGCATTTT
NA	TRBV18	once	TRBJ1-1	CASSRNSDAEAFF	TGTGCCAGCTCACGGAACTCAGACGCTGAAGCTTTCTTT
TRBD2	TRBV11-2	NA	TRBJ2-7	CASSLPGGYEQYF	TGTGCCAGCAGCCTCCCCGGGGGGTACGAGCAGTACTTC
NA	TRBV19	NA	TRBJ1-1	CASSSRGGANTEAFF	TGTGCCAGTAGTTCACGAGGGGGAGCGAACACTGAAGCTTTCTTT
NA	TRBV4-1	NA	TRBJ2-3	CASSQDGRTDTQYF	TGCGCCAGCAGCCAAGACGGTCGGACAGATACGCAGTATTTT
TRBD2	TRBV9	NA	TRBJ2-7	CASSVGISGRYEQYF	TGTGCCAGCAGCGTAGGAATTAGCGGGAGATACGAGCAGTACTTC
NA	TRBV5-5	NA	TRBJ1-1	CASSLADLLNTEAFF	TGTGCCAGCAGCTTGGCGGATCTACTAAACACTGAAGCTTTCTTT
NA	TRBV11-2	few	TRBJ1-1	CASTPRQDLNTEAFF	TGTGCCAGCACCCCCAGGCAGGACCTGAACACTGAAGCTTTCTTT
TRBD2	TRBV19	NA	TRBJ2-5	CASSIGTSSAETQYF	TGTGCCAGTAGTATAGGGACTAGCTCAGCAGAGACCCAGTACTTC
NA	TRBV29-1	NA	TRBJ2-7	CSVEGEGSPYEQYF	TGCAGCGTTGAAGGGGAAGGGTCCCCCTACGAGCAGTACTTC
NA	TRBV13	NA	TRBJ2-1	CASSFPLAQSNEQFF	TGTGCCAGCAGCTTTCCGCTAGCCCAAAGTAATGAGCAGTTCTTC
NA	TRBV6-5	NA	TRBJ1-6	CASSPERFNSPLHF	TGTGCCAGCAGTCCGGAGAGGTTTAATTCACCCCTCCACTTT
NA	TRBV4-3	NA	TRBJ2-3	CASSQGGSGSTDTQYF	TGCGCCAGCAGCCAAGGCGGTAGCGGAAGCACAGATACGCAGTATTTT